The entry below gives a single TCR beta chain sequence along with its context. Its antigen is unidentified. The source of the sample is a study of cytomegalovirus exposure and HLA in healthy donors. Study-wide points: In a later analysis, V- and J-gene trimming of beta chains associated with a DCLRE1C missense variant, replicated independently. Listed as cytomegalovirus-associated were 150 or so TCR beta chains. TCR beta sequences numbering some 17,000 were associated with HLA alleles at 0.05 false discovery rate in a later analysis. Being indistinguishable, some V segments were excluded, TRBV6-2 and TRBV6-3 among them.

60 Vbeta and 13 Jbeta primers were used in PCR. Profiling relied on immunoSEQ multiplex PCR, and the TCRdb table lists in-frame clones only, not all of them. The table includes about 150,000 clones, around 65% detected once. Germline CDR1 SGHRS, CDR2 YFSETQ. V gave up 7 bases and J gave up 3 bases, with 16 bases separating them. The CDR3 is 14 residues long. Sequenced material: PBMCs. The origin of this receptor is a woman aged 60-70 years in good health and CMV-seronegative. This rearrangement joins TRBV5-1 to TRBJ2-5; D unresolved. Written as DNA, the CDR3 is TGCGCCAGCCCAGATAGACTCCCCAAAGAGACCCAGTACTTC. Its translation is CASPDRLPKETQYF.